The clone carrying this T cell receptor (beta chain) was counted a few times. Its antigen is unknown. The sample originates from a study of CD8+CD57+ T cells in acquired aplastic anemia. Findings and caveats of the study: Patients shared about 30 CD8+ CDR3 sequences with controls.

Researchers used genomic DNA as the template to profile TCR beta VDJ and CDR3. In TCRdb, the reads were re-called with MiXCR into one record per CDR3 protein. The sample records approximately 380,000 distinct CDR3 sequences, roughly 64% being singletons. The germline V gene encodes CDR1 SGHKS and CDR2 YYEKEE (reference sequence). The CDR3 sequence is 14 residues long. V gave up 2 bases and J gave up 2 bases, with 11 bases separating them. The sequence came from a human donor in good health, serving as a control. The V and J genes are TRBV5-5 and TRBJ2-7; D is undetermined. The sample was sorted CD4+, CD8+, or CD8+CD57+ T cells (not recorded which) from PBMCs. The DNA for the CDR3 is TGTGCCAGCAGCTTAGACCGTGGGGCCTACGAGCAGTACTTC. Residues: CASSLDRGAYEQYF.